The rows below give T cell receptor beta chains drawn from one sample of a study of blood T cell repertoires in COVID-19. Data came from immunoSEQ multiplex PCR; TCRdb stores just in-frame clones and leaves some out. The sample lists tens of thousands of clones; less than 95% were seen once. Sample: peripheral blood. These receptors came from a man aged 18-30 years with COVID-19, enrolled during active disease. CDR3s include the opening cysteine and the closing phenylalanine or tryptophan. Each record gives: J gene, V gene, CDR3 protein.

>TRBJ2-1|TRBV30
CAWAPRAYNEQFF
>TRBJ1-1|TRBV4-3
CASSQETGVVTEAFF
>TRBJ2-7|TRBV27
CASSFRGARIYEQYF
>TRBJ2-7|TRBV10-1
CASSEGLAASYEQYF
>TRBJ1-1|TRBV7-3
CASSGQGSTEAFF
>TRBJ1-1|TRBV6-6
CASSLDRGPTEAFF
>TRBJ2-1|TRBV11-2
CASSLGTSGVNEQFF
>TRBJ2-7|TRBV9
CASSVGGTAYEQYF
>TRBJ2-7|TRBV6-5
CASSYVGGEQYF
>TRBJ2-7|TRBV12-3/TRBV12-4
CASATGYEQYF
>TRBJ1-5|TRBV6-6
CASNKPGQQYNQPQHF
>TRBJ1-6|TRBV19
CASSIGQGPLHF
>TRBJ2-1|TRBV5-6
CASSLGLGMRNEQFF
>TRBJ1-5|TRBV29-1
CSVGAQGVGQPQHF
>TRBJ2-7|TRBV10-3
CALPSGRASREEQYF
>TRBJ2-1|TRBV28
CASSFSEGAYNEQFF
>TRBJ2-2|TRBV7-9
CASSRGQFPNTGELFF
>TRBJ2-7|TRBV27
CASSAGWGVAGGEGEQYF
>TRBJ2-1|TRBV9
CASSTSGTGGNEQFF
>TRBJ1-6|TRBV6-1
CASSEAGPVGNSPLHF
>TRBJ1-2|TRBV15
CATSRDTGRGLAYGYTF
>TRBJ2-7|TRBV7-8
CASSGRDRQTNEQYF
>TRBJ2-3|TRBV28
CASRDRDRGVFTDTQYF
>TRBJ1-2|TRBV11-2
CASSLRPRGQVAFDYTF